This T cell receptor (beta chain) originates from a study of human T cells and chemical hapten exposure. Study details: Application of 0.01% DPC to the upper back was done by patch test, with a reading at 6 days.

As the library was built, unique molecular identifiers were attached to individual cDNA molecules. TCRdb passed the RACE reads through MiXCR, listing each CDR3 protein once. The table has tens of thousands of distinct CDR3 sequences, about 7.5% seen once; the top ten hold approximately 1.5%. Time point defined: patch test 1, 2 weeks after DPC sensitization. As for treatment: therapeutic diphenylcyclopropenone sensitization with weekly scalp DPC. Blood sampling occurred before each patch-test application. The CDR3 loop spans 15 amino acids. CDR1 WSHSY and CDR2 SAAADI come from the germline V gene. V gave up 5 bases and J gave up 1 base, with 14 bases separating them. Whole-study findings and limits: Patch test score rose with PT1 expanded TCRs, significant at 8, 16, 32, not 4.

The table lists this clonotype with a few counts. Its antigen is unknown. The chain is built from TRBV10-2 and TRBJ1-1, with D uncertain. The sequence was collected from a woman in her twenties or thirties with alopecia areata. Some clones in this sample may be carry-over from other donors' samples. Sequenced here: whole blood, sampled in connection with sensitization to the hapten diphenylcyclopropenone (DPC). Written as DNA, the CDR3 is TGCGCCAGCAGTTTGACTTCACCCTCGAACACTGAAGCTTTCTTT. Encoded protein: CASSLTSPSNTEAFF.